This entry lists 6 T cell receptor beta chains sequenced from one sample in a study of shared clonotypes between healthy human individuals. This table comes from immunoSEQ multiplex PCR, and its TCRdb copy is limited to in-frame clones, with some not included. The profile shows 300,000 to 400,000 clones, less than 75% of them singletons. The sequencing sample was made of memory CD4+ T cells sorted from blood. Documented subset: CD45RA-negative fraction. Receptor source: a man between 25 and 39 years old in good health.

Note on this clone: Other DNA variants within this sample encode the same CDR3. The V call is TRBV7-9, the J call TRBJ1-1; 7 positions agree with TRBD1. V was pared by 5 bases and J by 3 bases, with 3 bases of the junction left unmatched. Germline loops: CDR1 SEHNR, CDR2 FQNEAQ (reference sequence). This CDR3 region has 13 residues. The CDR3 DNA reads TGTGCCAGCAGCCTTACAGGGGACACTGAAGCTTTCTTT. Amino acids: CASSLTGDTEAFF.

V and J are TRBV5-1 and TRBJ2-1; D ambiguous. Germline CDR1 reads SGHRS; CDR2 reads YFSETQ. The germline V and J ends were trimmed by 8 bases and 5 bases, with 17 bases remaining between them. This CDR3 region has 14 residues. CDR3 nucleotide sequence: TGCGCCAGTAGAGCCATCATAGTCGACAATGAGCAGTTCTTC. Encoded protein: CASRAIIVDNEQFF.

The J gene is TRBJ1-4, the V gene TRBV6-5; the D gene is possibly TRBD1 (5 bases). CDR1 is MNHEY, CDR2 SVGAGI, per germline. This CDR3 has 13 residues. Trimming stripped 5 bases from V and 8 bases from J, with 12 bases between. For the CDR3, the DNA is TGTGCCAGCAGTGGGATATGGGGGGAAAAACTGTTTTTT. Translation: CASSGIWGEKLFF.

The V gene is TRBV7-6, the J gene TRBJ2-5, with 15 positions matching TRBD2. Germline V CDR1 and CDR2: SGHVS, FNYEAQ. CDR3 size: 17 residues. Trimming removed 5 bases from V and 1 base from J; junction bases left unmatched: 5. DNA of the CDR3: TGTGCCAGCAGCCACGGACTAGCGGGAGGGCCCCAAGAGACCCAGTACTTC. Its protein product is CASSHGLAGGPQETQYF.

This clone was recorded at least ten times. The V gene is TRBV19, the J gene TRBJ2-7; TRBD2 is a possible D gene (5 bases). V shed 9 bases and J shed 2 bases, with 20 bases lying between them. The CDR3 totals 15 residues. The germline gives CDR1 LNHDA, CDR2 SQIVND (reference sequence). The DNA of the CDR3 is TGTGCCAGCCATCCAAGGTCGGGGAACCCCTACGAGCAGTACTTC. This codes for CASHPRSGNPYEQYF.

The sample holds a few counts of this clone. This chain links TRBV16 with TRBJ1-1; D unclear. Germline CDR1 is KGHSY and CDR2 is FQNENV. This CDR3 is 15 amino acids long. Trimming took off 5 bases at V and 2 bases at J, with 15 bases between the two ends. In DNA form, the CDR3 reads TGTGCCAGCAGCGGGTTGGCGACGGGTAACACTGAAGCTTTCTTT. Translation: CASSGLATGNTEAFF.